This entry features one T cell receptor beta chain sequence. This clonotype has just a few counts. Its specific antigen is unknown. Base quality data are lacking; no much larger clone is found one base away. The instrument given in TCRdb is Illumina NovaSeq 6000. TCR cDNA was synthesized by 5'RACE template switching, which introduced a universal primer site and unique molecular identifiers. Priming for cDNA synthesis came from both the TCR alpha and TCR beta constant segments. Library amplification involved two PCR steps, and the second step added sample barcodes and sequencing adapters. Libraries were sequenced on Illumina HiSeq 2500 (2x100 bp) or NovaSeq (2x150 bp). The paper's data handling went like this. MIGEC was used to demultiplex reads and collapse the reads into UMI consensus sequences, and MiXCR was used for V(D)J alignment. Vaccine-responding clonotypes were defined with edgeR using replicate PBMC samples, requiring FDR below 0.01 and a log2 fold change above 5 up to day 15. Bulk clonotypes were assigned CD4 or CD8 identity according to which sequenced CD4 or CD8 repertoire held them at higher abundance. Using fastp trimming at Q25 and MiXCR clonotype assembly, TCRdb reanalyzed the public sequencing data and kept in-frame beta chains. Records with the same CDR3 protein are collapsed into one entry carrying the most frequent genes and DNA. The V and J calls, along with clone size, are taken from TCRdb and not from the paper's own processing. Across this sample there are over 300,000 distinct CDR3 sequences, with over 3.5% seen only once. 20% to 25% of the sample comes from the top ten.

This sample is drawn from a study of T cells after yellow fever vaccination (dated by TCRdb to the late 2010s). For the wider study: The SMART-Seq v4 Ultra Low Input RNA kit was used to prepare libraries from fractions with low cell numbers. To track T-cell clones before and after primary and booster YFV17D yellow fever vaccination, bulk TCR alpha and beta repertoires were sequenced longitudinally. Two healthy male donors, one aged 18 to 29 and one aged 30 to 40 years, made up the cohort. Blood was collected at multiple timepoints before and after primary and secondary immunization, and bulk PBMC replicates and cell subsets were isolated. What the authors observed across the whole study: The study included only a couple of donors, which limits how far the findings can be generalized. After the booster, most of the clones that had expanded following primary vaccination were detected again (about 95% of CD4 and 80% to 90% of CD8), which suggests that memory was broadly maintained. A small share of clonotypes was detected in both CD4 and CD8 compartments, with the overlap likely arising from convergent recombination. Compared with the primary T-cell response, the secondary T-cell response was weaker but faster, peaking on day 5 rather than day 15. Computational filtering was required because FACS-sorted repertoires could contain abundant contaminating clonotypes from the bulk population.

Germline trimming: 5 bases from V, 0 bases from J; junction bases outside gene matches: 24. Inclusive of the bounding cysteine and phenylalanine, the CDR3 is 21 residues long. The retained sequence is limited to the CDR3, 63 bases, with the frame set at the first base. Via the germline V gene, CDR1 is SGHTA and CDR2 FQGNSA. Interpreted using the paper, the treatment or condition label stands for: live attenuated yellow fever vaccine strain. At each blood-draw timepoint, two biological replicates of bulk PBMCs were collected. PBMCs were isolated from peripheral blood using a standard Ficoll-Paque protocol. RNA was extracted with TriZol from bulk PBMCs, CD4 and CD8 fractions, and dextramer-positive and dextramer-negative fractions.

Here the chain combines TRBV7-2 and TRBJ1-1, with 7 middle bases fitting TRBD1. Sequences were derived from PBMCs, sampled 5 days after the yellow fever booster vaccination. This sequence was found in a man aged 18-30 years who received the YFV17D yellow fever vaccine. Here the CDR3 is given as CASSQNRATEGAGRMNTEAFF. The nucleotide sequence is TGTGCCAGCAGCCAAAACCGAGCCACCGAGGGGGCAGGTAGGATGAACACTGAAGCTTTCTTT. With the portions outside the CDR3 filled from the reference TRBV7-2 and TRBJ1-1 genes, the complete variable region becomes GAGVSQSPSNKVTEKGKDVELRCDPISGHTALYWYRQSLGQGLEFLIYFQGNSAPDKSGLPSDRFSAERTGGSVSTLTIQRTQQEDSAVYLCASSQNRATEGAGRMNTEAFFGQGTRLTVV.